The 27 T cell receptor beta chains given below trace back to one sample, sequenced in a study of blood T cell repertoires in COVID-19. The data were produced by immunoSEQ multiplex PCR, yet TCRdb's version contains in-frame clones alone and is incomplete. The table has fewer than 350,000 clones, approximately 81% seen once. Sequenced sample: PBMCs or T cells enriched from blood (not recorded which). These TCRs come from a woman aged 50 to 65 who had recovered from COVID-19.

CDR3 sequence reads: CASSLGGQGNYGYTF. The DNA of the CDR3 is TGTGCCAGCAGCTTGGGGGGACAGGGGAACTATGGCTACACCTTC. The rearrangement links TRBV5-6 to TRBJ1-2, with TRBD1 matching over 10 bases. This CDR3 is 15 amino acids long. V dropped 0 bases and J dropped 2; count of bases not matched to a gene: 1. Germline V lookup: CDR1 SGHDT, CDR2 YYEEEE.

The chain carries TRBV11-2 and TRBJ2-1; 9 bases fit TRBD2. The J segment lost 4 bases and the V segment lost 0 bases, leaving 1 base of the junction unmatched. The CDR3 has 15 amino acids. Germline loops: CDR1 SGHAT, CDR2 FQNNGV. The CDR3 region is CASSLEAGGYNEQFF. The DNA of the CDR3 is TGTGCCAGCAGCTTAGAAGCGGGGGGTTACAATGAGCAGTTCTTC.

The chain combines TRBV18 with TRBJ1-4, with 10 bases lining up with TRBD1. Germline values: CDR1 KGHSH, CDR2 LQKENI. V lost 4 bases and J lost 7; bases outside the gene matches: 9. The CDR3 runs to 16 residues. DNA of the CDR3: TGTGCCAGCTCACTGTCGTCGGGGACAGGGGCTGAAAAACTGTTTTTT. It codes for CASSLSSGTGAEKLFF.

J is TRBJ1-1 and V is TRBV14; no reliable D call. The V and J ends lost 0 bases and 5 bases respectively, with 7 bases between them. This CDR3 region has 13 residues. In germline, CDR1 is SGHDN, CDR2 FVKESK. As DNA, the CDR3 is TGTGCCAGCAGCCAAGATCGGGGAACTGAAGCTTTCTTT. This sequence encodes CASSQDRGTEAFF.

J is TRBJ1-2 and V is TRBV6-5, with D possibly being TRBD1 (6 bases). V was pared by 8 bases and J by 7 bases, with 17 bases between. The CDR3 runs to 13 residues. Looked up from germline, CDR1 is MNHEY and CDR2 is SVGAGI. CDR3 in DNA: TGTGCCAGCCGCCCCTTAACAGGGAGTGGCTACACCTTC. Amino acid sequence: CASRPLTGSGYTF.

J is TRBJ1-2 and V is TRBV19, with 8 bases fitting TRBD1. This CDR3 spans 16 amino acids. Per germline, CDR1 LNHDA and CDR2 SQIVND (reference sequence). Germline trimming cut 4 bases from V and 2 bases from J; bases unmatched to any gene: 9. In nucleotides, the CDR3 is TGTGCCAGTAGTACCCCTGGACAGGGTAGGAACTATGGCTACACCTTC. Translation: CASSTPGQGRNYGYTF.

V and J are TRBV27 and TRBJ1-1; maybe TRBD1 (6 bases). Trimming removed 7 bases from V and 4 bases from J, with 16 bases in between. The CDR3 extends over 14 amino acids. Germline V lookup: CDR1 MNHEY, CDR2 SMNVEV (reference sequence). CDR3: CASIRRGRRTEAFF. The DNA for the CDR3 is TGTGCCAGCATTCGCAGGGGCAGGCGCACTGAAGCTTTCTTT.

The rearrangement uses TRBV5-1 and TRBJ1-1; D gene unclear. From germline, CDR1 is SGHRS and CDR2 YFSETQ. This CDR3 is 16 amino acids long. Between the trimmed V and J ends, which lost 0 bases and 1 base, there was a span of 13 bases. The CDR3 region is CASSLVAGIKNTEAFF. The CDR3 DNA reads as TGCGCCAGCAGCTTGGTCGCAGGAATAAAGAACACTGAAGCTTTCTTT.

The V call is TRBV11-3, the J call TRBJ2-1; weak D call: TRBD2 (5 bases). Germline V CDR1 and CDR2: SGHNT, YENEEA. Deletions cut 5 bases from V and 3 bases from J, with 8 bases between. The CDR3 has 13 residues. The CDR3 region has the DNA TGTGCCAGCAGCAGCCGGGACTACAATGAGCAGTTCTTC. Protein product: CASSSRDYNEQFF.

V gene TRBV5-6 combines with J gene TRBJ1-1; D not resolved. V dropped 0 bases and J dropped 3 bases, with 9 bases sitting between them. CDR1 and CDR2 (germline): SGHDT, YYEEEE. The CDR3 contains 14 residues. The CDR3, as DNA: TGTGCCAGCAGCTTGGACTCCCCCCACACTGAAGCTTTCTTT. This encodes CASSLDSPHTEAFF.

This rearrangement joins TRBV11-2 to TRBJ1-3; TRBD1 might be the D (5 bases). The CDR3 spans 15 residues. Germline V gives CDR1 SGHAT, CDR2 FQNNGV. The ends were cut back, 0 bases at V and 2 bases at J, with 8 bases in the middle. The CDR3 is CASSLDLRAGNTIYF. In DNA form, the CDR3 reads TGTGCCAGCAGCTTAGATCTCAGGGCTGGAAACACCATATATTTT.

The chain recombines TRBV5-4 with TRBJ2-3; no clear D. CDR3 size: 13 residues. Germline CDR1 reads SGHNT; CDR2 reads YYREEE (reference sequence). With 1 base removed from V and 4 bases from J, the gap between germline ends came to 7 bases. The CDR3 sequence: CASSLSFSDTQYF. The CDR3 nucleotides are TGTGCCAGCAGCTTGTCGTTTTCAGATACGCAGTATTTT.

V is TRBV23-1 and J is TRBJ1-5; 8 bases line up with TRBD1. TRBV23-1 is marked as an open reading frame, function uncertain. This CDR3 comprises 15 residues. V lost 4 bases and J lost 7; bases outside the gene matches: 9. Here the CDR3 DNA reads TGCGCCAGCAGTCTTCAGGACAGGGATGGGCAGCCCCAGCATTTT. This encodes CASSLQDRDGQPQHF.

The chain joins TRBV7-2 to TRBJ1-3, with D possibly matching TRBD1 (6 bases). The germline V and J ends were trimmed by 1 base and 4 bases, with 11 bases remaining between them. CDR1 and CDR2 (germline): SGHTA, FQGNSA. There are 15 residues in the CDR3. The CDR3 bases are TGTGCCAGCAGCTTAGGTTGGGGGCAAGGAAACACCATATATTTT. It translates to CASSLGWGQGNTIYF.

This chain joins TRBV2 and TRBJ1-4, with 8 nucleotides matching TRBD1. CDR1 is SNHLY, CDR2 FYNNEI, per germline. The CDR3 consists of 14 residues. V trimming: 5 bases; J trimming: 2 bases; junction bases outside the gene matches: 1. CDR3 sequence (DNA): TGTGCCAGCAGTCGGGACAGGACTAATGAAAAACTGTTTTTT. Translated, it gives CASSRDRTNEKLFF.

This clone came up a few times. The V call is TRBV13, the J call TRBJ2-7; perhaps TRBD2 as D (6 bases). Deletions cut 5 bases from V and 1 base from J, with 24 bases between. The germline CDR1 and CDR2 sequences are PRHDT and FYEKMQ (reference sequence). This CDR3 contains 18 residues. Written as DNA, the CDR3 is TGTGCCAGCAGCCCCCCCCACGGGGTTGGTAGCGGATCCTACGAGCAGTACTTC. Its translation is CASSPPHGVGSGSYEQYF.

The chain has TRBV27 and TRBJ1-1; 7 bases are a match to TRBD1. The CDR3 has 16 residues. The V segment lost 2 bases and the J segment 2 bases; nucleotides outside the gene matches: 8. Germline V gene data show CDR1 as MNHEY and CDR2 as SMNVEV (reference sequence). CDR3 sequence reads: CASSLGSGQLNTEAFF. CDR3 in DNA: TGTGCCAGCAGTTTAGGATCGGGACAGTTAAACACTGAAGCTTTCTTT.

The rearrangement links TRBV2 to TRBJ2-2; TRBD2 matches 8 bases. Germline CDR1 and CDR2: SNHLY and FYNNEI. V lost 7 bases to trimming and J lost 4 bases; unmatched junction nucleotides: 2. CDR3 length: 13 amino acids. This chain's CDR3 is CASNREGTGELFF. CDR3 bases: TGTGCCAGCAACCGGGAGGGCACCGGGGAGCTGTTTTTT. The complete variable domain, with remaining parts taken from reference TRBV2 and TRBJ2-2, reads EPEVTQTPSHQVTQMGQEVILRCVPISNHLYFYWYRQILGQKVEFLVSFYNNEISEKSEIFDDQFSVERPDGSNFTLKIRSTKLEDSAMYFCASNREGTGELFFGEGSRLTVL.

In this sample, this clone turned up a few times. This CDR3 reads CASLRGAGGGEQYF. CDR3 coding DNA: TGTGCCAGCCTCCGCGGGGCAGGGGGCGGTGAGCAGTACTTC. This chain joins TRBV28 and TRBJ2-7; 8 bases map to TRBD1. V lost 8 bases and J lost 7; bases outside the gene matches: 13. CDR1 and CDR2 from the germline V gene are MDHEN and SYDVKM. This CDR3 is 14 amino acids long. Looking up the rest from reference TRBV28 and TRBJ2-7 gives the full variable domain: DVKVTQSSRYLVKRTGEKVFLECVQDMDHENMFWYRQDPGLGLRLIYFSYDVKMKEKGDIPEGYSVSREKKERFSLILESASTNQTSMYLCASLRGAGGGEQYFGPGTRLTVT.

The CDR3 is CASSFGEDNQPQHF. The CDR3 region has the DNA TGTGCCAGCAGCTTTGGGGAGGACAATCAGCCCCAGCATTTT. The chain employs TRBV7-9 and TRBJ1-5; D unresolved. V lost 3 bases, J lost 3 bases, and 9 bases lay in between. Germline V gene data show CDR1 as SEHNR and CDR2 as FQNEAQ (reference sequence). This CDR3 comprises 14 residues.

This chain joins TRBV14 and TRBJ2-3, with 9 positions matching TRBD1. Germline CDR1 SGHDN, CDR2 FVKESK. The CDR3 covers 21 residues. V lost 4 bases and J lost 0; bases outside the gene matches: 20. CDR3 DNA: TGTGCCAGCAGCCCACCCCGGACCGGGACAGGGCGCCAAACTAGCACAGATACGCAGTATTTT. It encodes CASSPPRTGTGRQTSTDTQYF.

Here the CDR3 DNA reads TGTGCCAGCAGTGAAATAGGACAGATCTACAATGAGCAGTTCTTC. Translating gives CASSEIGQIYNEQFF. The chain employs TRBV6-1 and TRBJ2-1; D possibly corresponds to TRBD1 (6 bases). Trimming removed 2 bases from V and 3 bases from J, with 11 bases in between. CDR1 MNHNS and CDR2 SASEGT come from the germline V gene. This CDR3 has 15 amino acids.

This sequence joins TRBV5-4 and TRBJ2-3; 7 nucleotides align to TRBD1. Trimming cost V 3 bases and J 1 base; bases outside gene matches: 2. The CDR3 runs 14 residues. Germline V lookup: CDR1 SGHNT, CDR2 YYREEE (reference sequence). CDR3 region: CASSSTGRTDTQYF. DNA of the CDR3: TGTGCCAGCAGCTCGACAGGGCGCACAGATACGCAGTATTTT.

The chain couples TRBV6-5 to TRBJ1-4, with D possibly matching TRBD1 (6 bases). This CDR3 has 14 amino acids. Germline V gene sequence: CDR1 MNHEY, CDR2 SVGAGI. The V end was cut by 4 bases, the J end by 7 bases, with 13 bases between. CDR3 sequence: CASSLTGVPEKLFF. The CDR3 DNA sequence: TGTGCCAGCAGTTTGACAGGTGTTCCTGAAAAACTGTTTTTT.

The chain carries TRBV9 and TRBJ2-5; D is possibly TRBD2 (7 bases). The germline V and J ends were trimmed by 2 bases and 2 bases, with 10 bases remaining between them. Germline values: CDR1 SGDLS, CDR2 YYNGEE. CDR3 size: 14 residues. CDR3 region: CASSVRGLQETQYF. In DNA form, the CDR3 reads TGTGCCAGCAGCGTGCGGGGGCTACAAGAGACCCAGTACTTC.

The chain recombines TRBV30 with TRBJ1-5, with D unresolved. The CDR3 extends over 12 amino acids. The V end lost 3 bases, the J end lost 9 bases, and 12 bases lay between the germline ends. CDR1 and CDR2 from the germline V gene are GTSNPN and SVGIG (reference sequence). CDR3: CAWRAPRGPQHF. CDR3 coding DNA: TGTGCCTGGAGAGCCCCTCGGGGGCCCCAGCATTTT.

The chain has TRBV14 and TRBJ2-2; maybe TRBD2 (5 bases). Trimming pared 2 bases from V and 1 base from J, leaving 11 bases between. Germline V lookup: CDR1 SGHDN, CDR2 FVKESK. The CDR3 sequence is 16 residues long. The DNA of the CDR3 is TGTGCCAGCAGCCAAAGGCGGGCTATGAACACCGGGGAGCTGTTTTTT. Its protein is CASSQRRAMNTGELFF.